One sample yielded the 20 T cell receptor beta chains listed below, sequenced in a study of cytomegalovirus exposure and HLA in healthy donors. The PCR used 60 Vbeta and 13 Jbeta primers. Sequenced by immunoSEQ multiplex PCR; TCRdb stores in-frame clones only, minus some. The sample includes about 160,000 clones, around 84% of them seen just once. The sequencing input was PBMCs. Every receptor here comes from a man younger than 35 in good health and CMV-seronegative.

CDR3 nucleotides: TGCGCCAGCAGCCAAGATGGTCTAGCGGGAGGGACAGATACGCAGTATTTT. It specifies CASSQDGLAGGTDTQYF. V gene TRBV4-1 combines with J gene TRBJ2-3; 12 bases agree with TRBD2. Germline trimming cut 0 bases from V and 3 bases from J; bases unmatched to any gene: 4. The CDR3 is 17 amino acids. Germline V gives CDR1 MGHRA, CDR2 YSYEKL.

The chain uses TRBV2 and TRBJ2-7, with D perhaps matching TRBD1 (6 bases). This CDR3 has 14 residues. Germline assignment: CDR1 SNHLY and CDR2 FYNNEI. Trimming stripped 3 bases from V and 0 bases from J, with 9 bases between. The CDR3 loop is CASSETGHSYEQYF. The DNA of the CDR3 is TGTGCCAGCAGTGAGACGGGACACTCCTACGAGCAGTACTTC.

The chain links TRBV7-9 to TRBJ2-4; perhaps TRBD2 as D (5 bases). The germline V gene encodes CDR1 SEHNR and CDR2 FQNEAQ (reference sequence). The CDR3 extends over 13 amino acids. The V and J ends lost 7 bases and 6 bases respectively, with 13 bases between them. Written as DNA, the CDR3 is TGTGCCAGCACCAGGACTTTCCCAAACATTCAGTACTTC. Amino acid sequence: CASTRTFPNIQYF. The full variable domain, with the rest looked up from reference TRBV7-9 and TRBJ2-4, is DTGVSQNPRHKITKRGQNVTFRCDPISEHNRLYWYRQTLGQGPEFLTYFQNEAQLEKSRLLSDRFSAERPKGSFSTLEIQRTEQGDSAMYLCASTRTFPNIQYFGAGTRLSVL.

The V gene is TRBV11-2, the J gene TRBJ2-2, with D hard to call. The CDR3 runs 16 residues. V lost 3 bases and J 2 bases, leaving 13 bases between the germline ends. Germline V gene lookup returns CDR1 SGHAT and CDR2 FQNNGV. The CDR3 nucleotides are TGTGCCAGCAGCTTGTACCCCTCCAGTAACACCGGGGAGCTGTTTTTT. Translated: CASSLYPSSNTGELFF.

This chain connects TRBV6-4 to TRBJ1-1; D remains unclear. Germline CDR1 reads MRHNA; CDR2 reads SNTAGT. The CDR3 runs to 13 residues. The V gene lost 6 bases and the J gene lost 2 bases, with 10 bases spanning the gap. DNA of the CDR3: TGTGCCAGCAGCTCAGCAGGCAACACTGAAGCTTTCTTT. Protein product: CASSSAGNTEAFF.

The CDR3 DNA reads as TGTGCCAGCAGCCAAGCGGGTCGGGGGAGCTATGGCTACACCTTC. Protein sequence: CASSQAGRGSYGYTF. The chain links TRBV14 to TRBJ1-2; maybe TRBD1 (5 bases). Germline-derived CDR1 and CDR2 are SGHDN and FVKESK. The CDR3 contains 15 residues. V lost 1 base and J 4 bases, leaving 13 bases between the germline ends.

The chain uses TRBV21-1 and TRBJ2-7; TRBD2 is the table's D call, not checked against the DNA. TRBV21-1 is designated a pseudogene. The CDR3 totals 16 residues. The CDR3 sequence: CASSEPIAGPSYEQYF. The CDR3 region has the DNA TGTGCCAGCAGCGAACCTATAGCGGGCCCCTCCTACGAGCAGTACTTC.

This rearrangement joins TRBV19 to TRBJ2-7; 9 nucleotides match TRBD1. Losses at the gene ends were 1 base for V and 3 bases for J; bases not matched to a gene: 7. Germline assignment: CDR1 LNHDA and CDR2 SQIVND (reference sequence). The CDR3 is 16 residues long. CDR3 sequence reads: CASSIGPGQGVYEQYF. For the CDR3, the DNA is TGTGCCAGTAGTATAGGGCCGGGACAGGGCGTCTACGAGCAGTACTTC. The full variable domain, in which reference TRBV19 and TRBJ2-7 provide the parts outside the CDR3, is DGGITQSPKYLFRKEGQNVTLSCEQNLNHDAMYWYRQDPGQGLRLIYYSQIVNDFQKGDIAEGYSVSREKKESFPLTVTSAQKNPTAFYLCASSIGPGQGVYEQYFGPGTRLTVT.

The chain links TRBV7-9 to TRBJ2-7; 11 nucleotides match TRBD2. This CDR3 is 15 amino acids long. With V trimmed by 3 bases and J by 5 bases, 6 bases remained unmatched. Per germline, CDR1 SEHNR and CDR2 FQNEAQ (reference sequence). The CDR3 is CASSFQLAGDNEQYF. The CDR3 DNA is TGTGCCAGCAGCTTTCAACTAGCGGGGGACAACGAGCAGTACTTC.

The V gene is TRBV7-9, the J gene TRBJ1-1, with a possible D match to TRBD1 (6 bases). With 5 bases removed from V and 0 bases from J, the gap between germline ends came to 10 bases. The CDR3 is made up of 14 amino acids. Germline-derived CDR1 and CDR2 are SEHNR and FQNEAQ (reference sequence). The CDR3 sequence is CASSNRALNTEAFF. CDR3 DNA sequence: TGTGCCAGCAGCAACAGGGCCCTGAACACTGAAGCTTTCTTT.

This clone occurred a few times. V and J are TRBV4-3 and TRBJ2-2; 10 nucleotides align to TRBD1. CDR1 is LGHNA and CDR2 is YSLEER in the germline V gene. The V and J ends lost 2 bases and 8 bases, in that order; junction bases with no gene match: 14. The CDR3 sequence is 18 residues long. CDR3 bases: TGCGCCAGCAGCCAACTATGGAACCGGGACAGGGGTGGGGGGGAGCTGTTTTTT. As protein: CASSQLWNRDRGGGELFF.

This chain joins TRBV7-3 and TRBJ2-7, with TRBD1 identical over 10 bases. This CDR3 has 15 amino acids. The germline CDR1 and CDR2 sequences are SGHTA and FQGTGA. V shed 2 bases, J shed 3 bases, and the junction held 4 bases outside the gene matches. CDR3 residues: CASSLGGQGYYEQYF. CDR3 in DNA: TGTGCCAGCAGCTTAGGGGGACAGGGGTACTACGAGCAGTACTTC. The full variable domain, with the rest looked up from reference TRBV7-3 and TRBJ2-7, is GAGVSQTPSNKVTEKGKYVELRCDPISGHTALYWYRQSLGQGPEFLIYFQGTGAADDSGLPNDRFFAVRPEGSVSTLKIQRTERGDSAVYLCASSLGGQGYYEQYFGPGTRLTVT.

V and J are TRBV9 and TRBJ2-7; no firm D call. Germline V gene data show CDR1 as SGDLS and CDR2 as YYNGEE. The CDR3 spans 14 residues. Trimming removed 0 bases from V and 3 bases from J, with 10 bases in between. The DNA of the CDR3 is TGTGCCAGCAGCGTAGGACTCCTCGGCTACGAGCAGTACTTC. Its protein product is CASSVGLLGYEQYF.

CDR3 DNA sequence: TGTGCCAGCAGTCTACGACAGGTTACCAGCGGGGAGCTGTTTTTT. This translates into CASSLRQVTSGELFF. V gene TRBV28 combines with J gene TRBJ2-2; possible D gene TRBD1, 6 bases. Looked up from germline, CDR1 is MDHEN and CDR2 is SYDVKM. This CDR3 spans 15 amino acids. Trimming shortened V by 5 bases and J by 7 bases, and 17 bases separated the two germline ends.

V gene TRBV7-9 combines with J gene TRBJ2-3; tentative D call: TRBD2 (6 bases). V was clipped by 5 bases and J by 5 bases, with 17 bases between them. The CDR3 covers 15 residues. In germline, CDR1 is SEHNR, CDR2 FQNEAQ (reference sequence). This CDR3 is CASSLSRGAVDTQYF. CDR3 sequence (DNA): TGTGCCAGCAGCCTCTCTCGCGGGGCGGTAGATACGCAGTATTTT. The full variable domain, its missing parts supplied by reference TRBV7-9 and TRBJ2-3, is DTGVSQNPRHKITKRGQNVTFRCDPISEHNRLYWYRQTLGQGPEFLTYFQNEAQLEKSRLLSDRFSAERPKGSFSTLEIQRTEQGDSAMYLCASSLSRGAVDTQYFGPGTRLTVL.

The chain is built from TRBV2 and TRBJ1-6; weak D call: TRBD1 (6 bases). V was trimmed by 7 bases and J by 6 bases, leaving 13 bases between them. CDR3 length equals 14 residues. CDR1 is SNHLY and CDR2 is FYNNEI in the germline V gene. The chain's CDR3 is CASIQGTTNSPLHF. In DNA, the CDR3 is TGTGCCAGCATCCAGGGGACAACTAATTCACCCCTCCACTTT.

The chain couples TRBV2 to TRBJ1-3; D unresolved. The CDR3 extends over 15 amino acids. V lost 6 bases and J 0 bases, leaving 12 bases between the germline ends. CDR1 SNHLY and CDR2 FYNNEI come from the germline V gene. This chain's CDR3 is CASRPFGVSGNTIYF. The CDR3 DNA sequence: TGTGCCAGCAGGCCGTTCGGGGTCTCTGGAAACACCATATATTTT. Based on the CDR3 plus reference TRBV2 and TRBJ1-3, the full variable domain is EPEVTQTPSHQVTQMGQEVILRCVPISNHLYFYWYRQILGQKVEFLVSFYNNEISEKSEIFDDQFSVERPDGSNFTLKIRSTKLEDSAMYFCASRPFGVSGNTIYFGEGSWLTVV.

Concerning this clone itself: One end of the junction varies from germline; a read error may be responsible. V is TRBV7-9 and J is TRBJ1-4; weak D call: TRBD1 (5 bases). The CDR3 extends over 11 amino acids. From germline, CDR1 is SEHNR and CDR2 FQNEAQ (reference sequence). The CDR3: CSSRSGERLFF. CDR3 in DNA: TGTTCCAGCAGGTCGGGGGAGCGACTGTTTTTT.

This sequence joins TRBV18 and TRBJ2-3, with D possibly being TRBD2 (6 bases). V was pared by 3 bases and J by 0 bases, with 16 bases between. The CDR3 runs to 17 residues. CDR1 KGHSH and CDR2 LQKENI come from the germline V gene. DNA for the CDR3: TGTGCCAGCTCACCCAGATCTAGCGCGCCAAGCACAGATACGCAGTATTTT. Its protein product is CASSPRSSAPSTDTQYF.

This chain joins TRBV28 and TRBJ1-4; 9 bases line up with TRBD1. This CDR3 region has 18 residues. Germline CDR1 and CDR2: MDHEN and SYDVKM. Germline trimming cut 3 bases from V and 3 bases from J; bases unmatched to any gene: 11. The CDR3 is CASSFLYRGRGANEKLFF. In nucleotides, the CDR3 is TGTGCCAGCAGTTTCCTTTACAGGGGGCGCGGGGCTAATGAAAAACTGTTTTTT. Filled out from reference TRBV28 and TRBJ1-4, the complete variable domain reads DVKVTQSSRYLVKRTGEKVFLECVQDMDHENMFWYRQDPGLGLRLIYFSYDVKMKEKGDIPEGYSVSREKKERFSLILESASTNQTSMYLCASSFLYRGRGANEKLFFGSGTQLSVL.